Sequencing of this TCR beta chain was carried out in a study of blood T cell repertoires in COVID-19. CDR3 length: 15 amino acids. The V gene's germline CDR1 is GTSNPN and CDR2 SVGIG (reference sequence). V dropped 2 bases and J dropped 4; count of bases not matched to a gene: 4. Per the original methods: The assay estimated nucleated cells by amplifying reference gene primers. Using immunoSEQ multiplex PCR, the repertoire was profiled, and TCRdb retains in-frame clones only, with some absent. V and J calls plus clone size are reproduced from that table; the DNA served to infer D and trimming. The sample has about 220,000 clones, around 85% seen once.

The TCR originated in a human donor in a cohort sampled during active COVID-19. Sequencing input: peripheral blood. The V and J genes are TRBV30 and TRBJ2-7; TRBD2 agrees at 14 bases. The CDR3 sequence is CAWSKTSGRVYEQYF. The DNA for the CDR3 is TGTGCCTGGAGTAAGACTAGCGGGAGGGTGTACGAGCAGTACTTC.